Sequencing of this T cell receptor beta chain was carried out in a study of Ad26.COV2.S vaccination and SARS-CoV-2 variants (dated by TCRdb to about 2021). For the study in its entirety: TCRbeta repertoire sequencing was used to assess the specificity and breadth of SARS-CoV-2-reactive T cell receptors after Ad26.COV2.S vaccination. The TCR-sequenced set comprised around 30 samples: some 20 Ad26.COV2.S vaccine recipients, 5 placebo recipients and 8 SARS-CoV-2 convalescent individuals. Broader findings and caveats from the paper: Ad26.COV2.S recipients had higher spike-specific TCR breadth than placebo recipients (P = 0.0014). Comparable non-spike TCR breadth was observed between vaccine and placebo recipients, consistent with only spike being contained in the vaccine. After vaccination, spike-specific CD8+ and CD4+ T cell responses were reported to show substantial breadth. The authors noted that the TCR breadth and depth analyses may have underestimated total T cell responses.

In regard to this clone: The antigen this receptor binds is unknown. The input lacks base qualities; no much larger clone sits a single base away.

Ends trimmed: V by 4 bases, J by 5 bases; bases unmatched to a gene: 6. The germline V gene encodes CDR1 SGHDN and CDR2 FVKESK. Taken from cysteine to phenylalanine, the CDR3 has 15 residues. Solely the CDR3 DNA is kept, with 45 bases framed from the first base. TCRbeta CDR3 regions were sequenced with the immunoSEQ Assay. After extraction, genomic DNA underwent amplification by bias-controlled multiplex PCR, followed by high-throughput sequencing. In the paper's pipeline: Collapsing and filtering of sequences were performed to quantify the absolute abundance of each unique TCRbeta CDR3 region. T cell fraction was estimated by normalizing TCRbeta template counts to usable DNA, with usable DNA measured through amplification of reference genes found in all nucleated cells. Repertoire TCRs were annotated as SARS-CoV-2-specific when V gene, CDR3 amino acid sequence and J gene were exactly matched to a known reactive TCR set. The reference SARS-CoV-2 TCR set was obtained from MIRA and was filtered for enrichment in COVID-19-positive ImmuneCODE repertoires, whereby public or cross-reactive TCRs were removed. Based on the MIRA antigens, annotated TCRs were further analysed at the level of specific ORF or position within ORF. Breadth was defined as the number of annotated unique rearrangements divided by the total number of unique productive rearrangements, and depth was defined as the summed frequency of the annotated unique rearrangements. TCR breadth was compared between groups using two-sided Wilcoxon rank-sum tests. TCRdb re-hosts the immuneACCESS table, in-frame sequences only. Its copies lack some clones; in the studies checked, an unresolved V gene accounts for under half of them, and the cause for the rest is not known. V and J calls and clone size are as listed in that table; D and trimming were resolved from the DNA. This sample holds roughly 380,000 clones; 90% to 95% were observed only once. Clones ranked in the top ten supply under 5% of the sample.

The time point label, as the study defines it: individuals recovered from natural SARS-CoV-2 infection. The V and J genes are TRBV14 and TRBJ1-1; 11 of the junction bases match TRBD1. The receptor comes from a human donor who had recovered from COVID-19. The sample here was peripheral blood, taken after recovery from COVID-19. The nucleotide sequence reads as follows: TGTGCCAGCAGCCTTCCCGGGACAGGGGGGACTGAAGCTTTCTTT. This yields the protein CASSLPGTGGTEAFF.